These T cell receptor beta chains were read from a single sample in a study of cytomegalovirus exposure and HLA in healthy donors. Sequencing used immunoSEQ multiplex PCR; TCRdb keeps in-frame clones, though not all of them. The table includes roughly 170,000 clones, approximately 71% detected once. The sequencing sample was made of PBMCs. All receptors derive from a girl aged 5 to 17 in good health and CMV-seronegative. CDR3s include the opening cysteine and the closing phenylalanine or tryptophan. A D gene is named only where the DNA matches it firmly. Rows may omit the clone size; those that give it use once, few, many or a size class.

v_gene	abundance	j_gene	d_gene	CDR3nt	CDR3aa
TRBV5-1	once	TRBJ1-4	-	TGCGCCAGCAGCTTGAGGCAGGGAGGAGAAAAACTGTTTTTT	CASSLRQGGEKLFF
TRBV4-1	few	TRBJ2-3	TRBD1	TGCGCCAGCAGCCAAGATAGGGGACAGGTGGGTGAAGATACGCAGTATTTT	CASSQDRGQVGEDTQYF
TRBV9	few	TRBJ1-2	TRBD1	TGTGCCAGCAGCGCCTCCGGGACAGGGAGCGGCTACACCTTC	CASSASGTGSGYTF
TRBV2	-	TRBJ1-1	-	TGTGCCAGCAGTGAGCGACAGTCGAACACTGAAGCTTTCTTT	CASSERQSNTEAFF
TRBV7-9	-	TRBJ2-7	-	TGTGCCAGCAGCTTAGAAATCGGTTCCTCCTACGAGCAGTACTTC	CASSLEIGSSYEQYF
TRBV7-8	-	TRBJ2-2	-	TGTGCCAGCAGCTCAGAGGGTGGGAGAGCGAACACCGGGGAGCTGTTTTTT	CASSSEGGRANTGELFF
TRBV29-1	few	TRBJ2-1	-	TGCAGCGTTGAAGCTACTAGCCCCTACAATGAGCAGTTCTTC	CSVEATSPYNEQFF
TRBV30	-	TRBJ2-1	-	TGTGCCTGGAGTGTATTCCCGGCGGCCTCCAATGAGCAGTTCTTC	CAWSVFPAASNEQFF
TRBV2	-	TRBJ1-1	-	TGTGCCAGCAGTCACCCGACAGTAGCTCCGAACACTGAAGCTTTCTTT	CASSHPTVAPNTEAFF
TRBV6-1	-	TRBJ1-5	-	TGTGCCAGCAGTGAAATAAGGGGAAATCAGCCCCAGCATTTT	CASSEIRGNQPQHF
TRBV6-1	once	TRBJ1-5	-	TGTGCCAGCAGTGAAGCCGGGGGGAACAATCAGCCCCAGCATTTT	CASSEAGGNNQPQHF
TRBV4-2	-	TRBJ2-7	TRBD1	TGTGCCAGCAGCCAAGATGAGACAGGGGGCTACGAGCAGTACTTC	CASSQDETGGYEQYF
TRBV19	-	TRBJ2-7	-	TGTGCCAGTAGTGCGGCAGGGTCAACCTACGAGCAGTACTTC	CASSAAGSTYEQYF
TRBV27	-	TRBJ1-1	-	TGTGCCAGCAAAGATGGGGTGTCGCAGGGTGGTTTCGTTCACACTGAAGCTTTCTTT	CASKDGVSQGGFVHTEAFF
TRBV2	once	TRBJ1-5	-	TGTGCCAGCAGCGGACAGCTAAATCAGCCCCAGCATTTT	CASSGQLNQPQHF
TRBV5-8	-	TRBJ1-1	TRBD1	TGTGCCAGCAGCCCCTCGACCGGGACAGGGTCTGAAGCTTTCTTT	CASSPSTGTGSEAFF
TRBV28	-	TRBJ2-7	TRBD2	TGTGCCAGCAGCCCCGGGGGAGGGGCAACCTACGAGCAGTACTTC	CASSPGGGATYEQYF
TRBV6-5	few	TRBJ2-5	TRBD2	TGTGCCAGCAGTTACGGTCTAGCGGGGGGCCAAGAGACCCAGTACTTC	CASSYGLAGGQETQYF
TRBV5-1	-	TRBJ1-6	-	TGCGCCAGCAGCTTGGGGGGGGGCCTCGAGGATTCACCCCTCCACTTT	CASSLGGGLEDSPLHF
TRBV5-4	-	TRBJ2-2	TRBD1	TGTGCCAGCAGCCCGGACGGGACAGCCACCGGGGAGCTGTTTTTT	CASSPDGTATGELFF
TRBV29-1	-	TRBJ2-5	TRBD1	TGCAGCGTCAACAGGGGGCAAGAGACCCAGTACTTC	CSVNRGQETQYF
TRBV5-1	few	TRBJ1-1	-	TGCGCCAGCAGCGTGACGGGGAACACTGAAGCTTTCTTT	CASSVTGNTEAFF
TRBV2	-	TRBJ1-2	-	TGTGCCAGCAGTGAACGACAGGACTATGGCTACACCTTC	CASSERQDYGYTF
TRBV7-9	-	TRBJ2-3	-	TGTGCCAGCAGCTTAGAGGGGGAAACAGATACGCAGTATTTT	CASSLEGETDTQYF
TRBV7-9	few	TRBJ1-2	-	TGTGCCAGCAGCTTAGGGCAAGATGGTTACTATGGCTACACCTTC	CASSLGQDGYYGYTF
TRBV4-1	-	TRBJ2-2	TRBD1	TGCGCCAGCAGCCAAGATAGAGGACAGGGATATGGGGAGCTGTTTTTT	CASSQDRGQGYGELFF
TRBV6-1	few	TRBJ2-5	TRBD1	TGTGCCAGCAGTGGCGGGACAGGGGGTTCAGAGACCCAGTACTTC	CASSGGTGGSETQYF
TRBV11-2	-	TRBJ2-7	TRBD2	TGTGCCAGCAGCTTAGTGGCAGCGGGGACCTACGAGCAGTACTTC	CASSLVAAGTYEQYF
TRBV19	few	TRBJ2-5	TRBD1	TGTGCCAGTAGTTCACAGGGGGCCCTTAGTTCGGAGACCCAGTACTTC	CASSSQGALSSETQYF
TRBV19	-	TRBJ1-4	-	TGTGCCAGTAGTATGGGCCCGGGGAATGAAAAACTGTTTTTT	CASSMGPGNEKLFF
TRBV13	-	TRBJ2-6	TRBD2	TGTGCCAGCAGCCTAGGGAGGGCTGGGGCCAACGTCCTGACTTTC	CASSLGRAGANVLTF
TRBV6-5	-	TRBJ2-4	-	TGTGCCAGCAAAAGGGGTTTGGACGCCAAAAACATTCAGTACTTC	CASKRGLDAKNIQYF
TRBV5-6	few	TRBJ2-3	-	TGTGCCAGCAGCTTGGGGACTGATAGCACAGATACGCAGTATTTT	CASSLGTDSTDTQYF
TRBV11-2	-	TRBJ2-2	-	TGTGCCAGCAGCCTCACTAGTGATGGCACCGGGGAGCTGTTTTTT	CASSLTSDGTGELFF
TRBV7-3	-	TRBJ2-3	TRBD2	TGTGCCAGCAGGCCTAGCGGGGGGCCAGGGGGCACAGATACGCAGTATTTT	CASRPSGGPGGTDTQYF
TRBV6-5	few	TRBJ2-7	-	TGTGCCAGCAGGGCAGGGGTTTTCTACGAGCAGTACTTC	CASRAGVFYEQYF